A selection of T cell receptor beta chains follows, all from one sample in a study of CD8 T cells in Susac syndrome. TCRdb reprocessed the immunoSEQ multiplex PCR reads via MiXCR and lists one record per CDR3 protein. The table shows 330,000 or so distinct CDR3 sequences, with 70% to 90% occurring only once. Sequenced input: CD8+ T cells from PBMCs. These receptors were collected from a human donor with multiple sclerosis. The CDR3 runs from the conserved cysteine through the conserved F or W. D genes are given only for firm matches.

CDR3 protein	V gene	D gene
CASQSGQVSNQPQHF	TRBV6-2/TRBV6-3	NA
CAIRTTLQGITGELFF	TRBV10-3	NA
CASSYSPGLAGEETQYF	TRBV6-5	TRBD2
CASGPDTQYF	TRBV21-1	NA
CASSLGTAQETQYF	TRBV5-4	TRBD1
CSAREGTSTEQYF	TRBV20-1	TRBD2
CASSLDNSGGPTDTQYF	TRBV11-2	TRBD2
CASSFLLAGPYEQYF	TRBV27	TRBD2
CASSQDGGGGANVLTF	TRBV4-3	NA
CASTQGTGKEAFF	TRBV7-6	NA
CASSLVAQPYSNQPQHF	TRBV7-9	NA
CASSREGYEQYF	TRBV18	TRBD2
CASSIIANEKLFF	TRBV19	NA
CASSFSPGTGEGNQPQHF	TRBV7-9	TRBD1
CASSVSALSYNEQFF	TRBV2	NA
CATSELAAPSTDTQYF	TRBV24-1	NA
CASSQRAGVYTEAFF	TRBV4-3	NA
CASSQRGAGWEQYF	TRBV4-1	NA
CASSLRQYRNNEQFF	TRBV28	NA
CASSNYRGMTEAFF	TRBV5-6	TRBD1
CASSYSEGPLPGANVLTF	TRBV6-5	NA
CASNSLSTDTQYF	TRBV7-8	NA
CASSLTRGLWADTQYF	TRBV7-3	NA
CSVPGITGELFF	TRBV29-1	NA
CASSFGLAGFEGLIHNEQFF	TRBV7-8	TRBD2
CATSGRRQRTQYF	TRBV24-1	NA
CASSSLAGEEETQYF	TRBV7-3	TRBD2
CSAAPRGTEAFF	TRBV20-1	NA
CASSLLSTDSSHF	TRBV28	NA
CASLELNTEAFF	TRBV18	NA
CASSEAEEVYNEQFF	TRBV6-1	NA
CAISESPDRAPGANVLTF	TRBV10-3	TRBD1
CASSFGGSPYEQYF	TRBV5-1	NA
CASSYGGGRPYEQYF	TRBV6-5	NA
CASSETSGRLNEQFF	TRBV2	TRBD2
CASSPAQGDQYF	TRBV9	NA
CASSYVGVGLEAFF	TRBV6-5	NA
CASSYSLPANTGELFF	TRBV6-5	NA
CAWTSGGYNEQFF	TRBV30	TRBD2
CAWSVAGATEAFF	TRBV30	NA
CASSYGTVTTNEQFF	TRBV6-5	NA